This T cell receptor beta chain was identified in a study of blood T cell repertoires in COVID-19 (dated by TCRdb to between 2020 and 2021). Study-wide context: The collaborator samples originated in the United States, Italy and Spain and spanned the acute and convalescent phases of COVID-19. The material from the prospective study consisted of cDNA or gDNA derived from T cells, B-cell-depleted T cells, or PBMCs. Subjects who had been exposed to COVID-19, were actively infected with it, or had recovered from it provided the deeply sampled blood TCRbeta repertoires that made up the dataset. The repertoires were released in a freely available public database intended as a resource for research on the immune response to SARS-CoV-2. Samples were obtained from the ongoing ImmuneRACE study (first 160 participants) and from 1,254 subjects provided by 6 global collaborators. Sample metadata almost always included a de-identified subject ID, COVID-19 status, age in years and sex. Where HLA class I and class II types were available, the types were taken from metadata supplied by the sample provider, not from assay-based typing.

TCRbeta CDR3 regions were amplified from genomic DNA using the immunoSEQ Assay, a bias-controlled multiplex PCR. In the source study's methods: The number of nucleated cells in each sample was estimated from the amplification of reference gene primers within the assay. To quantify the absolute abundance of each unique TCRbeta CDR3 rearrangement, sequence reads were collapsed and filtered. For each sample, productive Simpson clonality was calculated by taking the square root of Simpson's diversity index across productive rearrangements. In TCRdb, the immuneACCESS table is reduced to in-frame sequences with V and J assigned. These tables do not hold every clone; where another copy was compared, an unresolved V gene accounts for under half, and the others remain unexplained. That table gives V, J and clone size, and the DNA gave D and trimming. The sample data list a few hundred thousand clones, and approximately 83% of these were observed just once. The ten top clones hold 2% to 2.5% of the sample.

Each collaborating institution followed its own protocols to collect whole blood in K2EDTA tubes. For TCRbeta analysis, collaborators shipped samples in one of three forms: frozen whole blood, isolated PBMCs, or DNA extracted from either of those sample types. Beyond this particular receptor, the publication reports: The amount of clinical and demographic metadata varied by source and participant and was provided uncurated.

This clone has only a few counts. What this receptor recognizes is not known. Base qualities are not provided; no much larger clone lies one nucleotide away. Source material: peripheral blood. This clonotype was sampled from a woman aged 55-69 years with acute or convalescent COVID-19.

The bases read TGTGCCAGCAGCTTGGACCCGCTAGCGGGGAACCAGTACTTC. Its protein product is CASSLDPLAGNQYF. Recombination linked TRBV5-8 to TRBJ2-5, with TRBD2 identical over 9 junction bases. V ends up 0 bases short and J 10 bases short, with an unmatched junction base count of 7. Sequences SGHTS (CDR1) and YDEGEE (CDR2) are obtained from the germline V gene. There are 14 amino acids in the CDR3, from cysteine to phenylalanine inclusive. Only the CDR3 region is kept as DNA, spanning 42 bases read in frame from base 1.